This entry lists 20 T cell receptor beta chains sequenced from one sample in a study of cytomegalovirus exposure and HLA in healthy donors. Primers: 60 Vbeta forward and 13 Jbeta reverse. Some clones are missing from TCRdb's copy, which holds only in-frame ones; the method was immunoSEQ multiplex PCR. The sample consists of about 130,000 clones, roughly 80% of them appearing once. Material for sequencing was PBMCs. Every receptor here comes from a man between 35 and 55 years old in good health and CMV-seronegative.

V gene TRBV30 combines with J gene TRBJ2-1; 10 nucleotides line up with TRBD2. Germline V gene data show CDR1 as GTSNPN and CDR2 as SVGIG (reference sequence). J was trimmed by 8 bases and V by 2 bases; bases with no gene match: 12. The CDR3 is made up of 16 amino acids. CDR3 sequence: CAWSHRLAGGVDEQFF. CDR3 DNA: TGTGCCTGGAGTCACCGACTAGCGGGCGGAGTCGATGAGCAGTTCTTC.

V gene TRBV5-4 combines with J gene TRBJ1-2; 9 bases line up with TRBD1. CDR1 and CDR2 (germline): SGHNT, YYREEE (reference sequence). V trimming: 4 bases; J trimming: 4 bases; junction bases outside the gene matches: 8. This CDR3 is built from 15 residues. In DNA, the CDR3 is TGTGCCAGCAGCGCACAACAGGGGGCTGGCTATGGCTACACCTTC. As protein: CASSAQQGAGYGYTF.

The J gene is TRBJ1-2, the V gene TRBV15; D unresolved. Trimming pared 0 bases from V and 0 bases from J, leaving 20 bases between. This CDR3 spans 19 amino acids. Per germline, CDR1 LNHNV and CDR2 YYDKDF (reference sequence). The CDR3 loop reads CATSRDVGGVSAPNYGYTF. CDR3 sequence (DNA): TGTGCCACCAGCAGAGATGTAGGAGGAGTCTCTGCTCCTAACTATGGCTACACCTTC. Using reference TRBV15 and TRBJ1-2 for the parts outside the CDR3, the full variable domain is DAMVIQNPRYQVTQFGKPVTLSCSQTLNHNVMYWYQQKSSQAPKLLFHYYDKDFNNEADTPDNFQSRRPNTSFCFLDIRSPGLGDTAMYLCATSRDVGGVSAPNYGYTFGSGTRLTVV.

The chain recombines TRBV5-4 with TRBJ1-3, with TRBD1 identical over 7 bases. This CDR3 comprises 20 residues. CDR1 is SGHNT and CDR2 is YYREEE in the germline V gene (reference sequence). V gave up 5 bases and J gave up 2 bases; unmatched junction bases: 22. CDR3 region: CASSTPPGQRTLVPGNTIYF. CDR3 sequence (DNA): TGTGCCAGCAGTACCCCGCCGGGACAGCGAACTCTAGTCCCTGGAAACACCATATATTTT.

This chain links TRBV9 with TRBJ2-1, with no clear D. Trimming left V 2 bases short and J 7 bases short, with 13 bases between. CDR3 size: 14 residues. Germline V gene data show CDR1 as SGDLS and CDR2 as YYNGEE. The DNA for the CDR3 is TGTGCCAGCAGCGTGAGAGGAGTGCTGAATGAGCAGTTCTTC. Residues: CASSVRGVLNEQFF.

The sample holds a few counts of this clone. CDR3 DNA: TGTGCCAGTAGTATACTGACAGGAAGGGATCAGCCCCAGCATTTT. Protein sequence: CASSILTGRDQPQHF. This chain joins TRBV19 and TRBJ1-5; a possible D gene is TRBD1 (6 bases). The germline CDR1 and CDR2 sequences are LNHDA and SQIVND (reference sequence). This CDR3 spans 15 amino acids. Trimming took off 2 bases at V and 5 bases at J, with 13 bases between the two ends.

The chain links TRBV19 to TRBJ2-7; 12 bases agree with TRBD2. The CDR3 consists of 14 residues. Per the germline V gene, CDR1 is LNHDA and CDR2 is SQIVND (reference sequence). V was pared by 5 bases and J by 4 bases, with 3 bases of the junction left unmatched. The CDR3, as DNA: TGTGCCAGTAGTCGACTAGCGGGAGTTTACGAGCAGTACTTC. Its protein product is CASSRLAGVYEQYF. Full variable domain (rest looked up from reference TRBV19 and TRBJ2-7): DGGITQSPKYLFRKEGQNVTLSCEQNLNHDAMYWYRQDPGQGLRLIYYSQIVNDFQKGDIAEGYSVSREKKESFPLTVTSAQKNPTAFYLCASSRLAGVYEQYFGPGTRLTVT.

This chain uses TRBV5-1 with TRBJ2-7; the D is unclear. The ends were cut back, 4 bases at V and 2 bases at J, with 7 bases in the middle. This CDR3 comprises 12 residues. Germline-derived CDR1 and CDR2 are SGHRS and YFSETQ. CDR3 in amino acids: CASSGRTYEQYF. The CDR3 coding sequence is TGCGCCAGCAGCGGCAGGACCTACGAGCAGTACTTC.

J is TRBJ1-1 and V is TRBV25-1, with D possibly matching TRBD1 (6 bases). The germline V gene encodes CDR1 MGHDK and CDR2 SYGVNS. The CDR3 is 14 amino acids. V was clipped by 7 bases and J by 2 bases, with 14 bases between them. The CDR3 protein is CASKDSLTNTEAFF. CDR3 coding DNA: TGTGCCAGCAAGGACAGCCTTACTAACACTGAAGCTTTCTTT.

The chain combines TRBV4-3 with TRBJ1-1, with 10 bases aligning to TRBD1. J was trimmed by 0 bases and V by 0 bases; bases with no gene match: 13. The CDR3 covers 20 residues. The germline V gene has CDR1 LGHNA and CDR2 YSLEER. Here the CDR3 DNA reads TGCGCCAGCAGCCAAGAGGCGGGACAGGGGTTTCAATTCATGAACACTGAAGCTTTCTTT. Translating gives CASSQEAGQGFQFMNTEAFF.

This chain uses TRBV12-2 with TRBJ1-2; the D call in the table, TRBD1, was not verified against the DNA. TRBV12-2 is tagged as a pseudogene. The CDR3 is made up of 15 amino acids. The CDR3 reads CASRSGGDRGHGYTF. In DNA, the CDR3 is TGTGCAAGTCGCTCCGGGGGGGACAGGGGGCATGGCTACACCTTC.

This rearrangement joins TRBV27 to TRBJ2-7, with 9 bases matching TRBD2. Trimming cost V 3 bases and J 2 bases; bases outside gene matches: 5. The CDR3 is made up of 15 amino acids. Germline V CDR1 and CDR2: MNHEY, SMNVEV (reference sequence). In DNA form, the CDR3 reads TGTGCCAGCAGTTTTAGCGGGGGTACCCCCTACGAGCAGTACTTC. This encodes CASSFSGGTPYEQYF.

The chain combines TRBV25-1 with TRBJ1-4; D is perhaps TRBD1 (5 bases). The germline V gene encodes CDR1 MGHDK and CDR2 SYGVNS. V lost 1 base to trimming and J lost 8 bases, with 11 bases between them. CDR3 length equals 14 residues. Written as DNA, the CDR3 is TGTGCCAGCAGTGAATTTGGGGGAGGCGAAAAACTGTTTTTT. It is translated as CASSEFGGGEKLFF.

V usage is TRBV5-4 and J usage is TRBJ1-3; D gene uncertain. Germline values: CDR1 SGHNT, CDR2 YYREEE (reference sequence). The CDR3 is made up of 17 amino acids. Trimming stripped 0 bases from V and 0 bases from J, with 13 bases between. The CDR3 loop is CASSLDPYISSGNTIYF. The CDR3 DNA reads as TGTGCCAGCAGCTTGGATCCCTATATTAGCTCTGGAAACACCATATATTTT.

This chain connects TRBV15 to TRBJ2-1, with 12 bases matching TRBD2. Germline values: CDR1 LNHNV, CDR2 YYDKDF (reference sequence). This CDR3 is 17 amino acids long. V dropped 1 base and J dropped 3; count of bases not matched to a gene: 4. The CDR3 DNA follows: TGTGCCACCAGCAGAGGTCAACTAGCGGGAGGCTACAATGAGCAGTTCTTC. Its translation: CATSRGQLAGGYNEQFF.

The chain links TRBV5-1 to TRBJ2-7; 9 bases are a match to TRBD1. CDR1 SGHRS and CDR2 YFSETQ come from the germline V gene. This CDR3 has 14 residues. Unmatched junction bases numbered 4, after V lost 2 bases and J lost 4 bases. CDR3 protein: CASSLTGGQYEQYF. Here the CDR3 DNA reads TGCGCCAGCAGCTTAACAGGGGGCCAGTACGAGCAGTACTTC.

J is TRBJ1-1 and V is TRBV7-9; D unclear. V dropped 5 bases and J dropped 4 bases, with 5 bases sitting between them. This CDR3 is 11 amino acids long. Germline lookup yields CDR1 SEHNR and CDR2 FQNEAQ (reference sequence). CDR3 sequence reads: CASSVGTEAFF. DNA of the CDR3: TGTGCCAGCAGCGTCGGCACTGAAGCTTTCTTT.

The genes are TRBV7-2 and TRBJ2-1, with D possibly matching TRBD2 (6 bases). The CDR3 sequence is 15 residues long. Germline V lookup: CDR1 SGHTA, CDR2 FQGNSA. Trimming cost V 5 bases and J 1 base, with 12 bases left between them. The DNA of the CDR3 is TGTGCCAGCAGCCCCTATGGGGGGTCCTACAATGAGCAGTTCTTC. This translates into CASSPYGGSYNEQFF.

There are a few counts of this clone. The gene calls are TRBV5-4 and TRBJ2-1, with 11 bases identical to TRBD1. Unmatched junction bases numbered 12, after V lost 4 bases and J lost 3 bases. Per germline, CDR1 SGHNT and CDR2 YYREEE (reference sequence). The CDR3 is made up of 18 amino acids. This chain's CDR3 is CASSPNAGTGGVYNEQFF. CDR3 in DNA: TGTGCCAGCAGCCCTAACGCCGGGACAGGGGGGGTCTACAATGAGCAGTTCTTC.

The chain uses TRBV11-2 and TRBJ1-2, with D uncertain. The CDR3 covers 14 residues. The V end was cut by 3 bases, the J end by 8 bases, with 16 bases between. The germline gives CDR1 SGHAT, CDR2 FQNNGV. Written as DNA, the CDR3 is TGTGCCAGCAGCTTGGATCGGAGGGTCGGAGGCTACACCTTC. Protein product: CASSLDRRVGGYTF.